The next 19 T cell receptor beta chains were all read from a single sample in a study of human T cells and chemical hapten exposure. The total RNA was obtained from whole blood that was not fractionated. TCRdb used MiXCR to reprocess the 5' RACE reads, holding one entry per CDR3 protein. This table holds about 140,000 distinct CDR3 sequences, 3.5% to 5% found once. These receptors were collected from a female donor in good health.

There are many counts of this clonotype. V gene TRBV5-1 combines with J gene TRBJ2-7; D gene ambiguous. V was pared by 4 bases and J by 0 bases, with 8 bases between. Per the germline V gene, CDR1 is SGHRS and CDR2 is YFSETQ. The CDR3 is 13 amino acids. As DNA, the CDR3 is TGCGCCAGCAGCCCGGGCAACTCCTACGAGCAGTACTTC. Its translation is CASSPGNSYEQYF.

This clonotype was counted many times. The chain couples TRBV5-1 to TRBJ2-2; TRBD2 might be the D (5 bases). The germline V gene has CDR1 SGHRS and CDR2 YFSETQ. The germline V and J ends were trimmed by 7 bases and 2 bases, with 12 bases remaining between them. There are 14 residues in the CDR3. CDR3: CASRGDFNTGELFF. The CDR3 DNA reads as TGCGCCAGCCGGGGAGACTTTAACACCGGGGAGCTGTTTTTT.

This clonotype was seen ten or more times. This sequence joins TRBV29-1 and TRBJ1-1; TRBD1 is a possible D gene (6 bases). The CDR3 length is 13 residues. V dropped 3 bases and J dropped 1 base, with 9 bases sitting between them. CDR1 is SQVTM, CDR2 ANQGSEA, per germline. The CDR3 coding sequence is TGCAGCGTTGAGGGGGGCGGGAACACTGAAGCTTTCTTT. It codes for CSVEGGGNTEAFF.

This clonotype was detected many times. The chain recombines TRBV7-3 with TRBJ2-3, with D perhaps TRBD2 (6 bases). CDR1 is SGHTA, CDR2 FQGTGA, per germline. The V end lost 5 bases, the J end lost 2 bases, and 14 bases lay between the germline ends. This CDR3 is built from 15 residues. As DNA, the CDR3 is TGTGCCAGCAGCCAGTGGGCGGGGAACACAGATACGCAGTATTTT. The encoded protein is CASSQWAGNTDTQYF.

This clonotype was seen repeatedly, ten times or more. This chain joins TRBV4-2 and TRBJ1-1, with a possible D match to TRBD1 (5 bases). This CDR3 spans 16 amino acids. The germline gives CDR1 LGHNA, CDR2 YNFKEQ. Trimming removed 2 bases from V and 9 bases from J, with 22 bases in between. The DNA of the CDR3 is TGTGCCAGCAGCCAAAGTCGGGGCTTGGGATCCCTGAAAGCTTTCTTT. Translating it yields CASSQSRGLGSLKAFF.

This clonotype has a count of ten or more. The CDR3 nucleotides read TGTGCCAGCAGTTACCCCTTAGGACCGATCACCGGGGAGCTGTTTTTT. Translation gives CASSYPLGPITGELFF. The chain joins TRBV6-5 to TRBJ2-2, with D hard to call. The CDR3 spans 16 residues. Between the trimmed V and J ends, which lost 2 bases and 4 bases, there was a span of 14 bases. Germline V CDR1 and CDR2: MNHEY, SVGAGI.

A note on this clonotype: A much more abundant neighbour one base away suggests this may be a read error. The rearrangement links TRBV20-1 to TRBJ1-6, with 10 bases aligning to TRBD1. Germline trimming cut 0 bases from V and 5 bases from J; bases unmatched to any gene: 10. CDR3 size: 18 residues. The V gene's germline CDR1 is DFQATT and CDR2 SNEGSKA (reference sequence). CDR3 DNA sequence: TGCAGTGCTAGAGATCTCCGGGACAGGGGCGCCGATAATTCACCCCTCCACTTT. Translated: CSARDLRDRGADNSPLHF.

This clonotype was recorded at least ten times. Here the CDR3 reads CASSPSLARGEQFF. CDR3 nucleotides: TGTGCCAGCAGCCCATCACTAGCGCGGGGTGAGCAGTTCTTC. The chain uses TRBV3-1 and TRBJ2-1, with 7 bases aligning to TRBD2. This CDR3 contains 14 residues. In germline, CDR1 is LGHDT, CDR2 YNNKEL (reference sequence). With V trimmed by 4 bases and J by 9 bases, 9 bases remained unmatched.

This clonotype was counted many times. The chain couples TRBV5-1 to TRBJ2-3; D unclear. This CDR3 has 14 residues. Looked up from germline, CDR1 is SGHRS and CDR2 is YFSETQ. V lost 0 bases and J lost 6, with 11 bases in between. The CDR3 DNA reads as TGCGCCAGCAGCTTGGAATGGAGTCAGGATACGCAGTATTTT. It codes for CASSLEWSQDTQYF. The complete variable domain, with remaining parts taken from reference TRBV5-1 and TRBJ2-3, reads KAGVTQTPRYLIKTRGQQVTLSCSPISGHRSVSWYQQTPGQGLQFLFEYFSETQRNKGNFPGRFSGRQFSNSRSEMNVSTLELGDSALYLCASSLEWSQDTQYFGPGTRLTVL.

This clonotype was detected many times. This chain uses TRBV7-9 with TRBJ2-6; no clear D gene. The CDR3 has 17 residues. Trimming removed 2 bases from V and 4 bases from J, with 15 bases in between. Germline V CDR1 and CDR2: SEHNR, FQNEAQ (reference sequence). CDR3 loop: CASSLLGSQSGANVLTF. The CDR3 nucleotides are TGTGCCAGCAGCTTACTGGGGTCTCAATCCGGGGCCAACGTCCTGACTTTC.

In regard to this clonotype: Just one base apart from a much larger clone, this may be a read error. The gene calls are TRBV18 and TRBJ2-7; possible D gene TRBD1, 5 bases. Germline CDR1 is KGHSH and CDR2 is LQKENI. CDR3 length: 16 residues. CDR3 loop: CASSRASSRAYYGQYF. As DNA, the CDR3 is TGTGCCAGCTCACGGGCGTCTTCCAGGGCCTACTACGGGCAGTACTTC.

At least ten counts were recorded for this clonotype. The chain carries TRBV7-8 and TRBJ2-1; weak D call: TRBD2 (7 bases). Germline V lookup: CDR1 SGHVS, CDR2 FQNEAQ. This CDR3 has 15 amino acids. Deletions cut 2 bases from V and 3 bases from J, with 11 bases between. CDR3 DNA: TGTGCCAGCAGCTTAAGGGGGGGACTCTACAATGAGCAGTTCTTC. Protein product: CASSLRGGLYNEQFF.

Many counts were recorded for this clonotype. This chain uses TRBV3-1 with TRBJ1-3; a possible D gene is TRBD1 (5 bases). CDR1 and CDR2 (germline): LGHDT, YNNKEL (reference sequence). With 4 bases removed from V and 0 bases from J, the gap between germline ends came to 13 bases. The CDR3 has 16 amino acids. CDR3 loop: CASSPWGPTSGNTIYF. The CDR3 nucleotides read TGTGCCAGCAGCCCCTGGGGACCGACCTCTGGAAACACCATATATTTT. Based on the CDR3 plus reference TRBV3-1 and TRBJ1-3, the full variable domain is DTAVSQTPKYLVTQMGNDKSIKCEQNLGHDTMYWYKQDSKKFLKIMFSYNNKELIINETVPNRFSPKSPDKAHLNLHINSLELGDSAVYFCASSPWGPTSGNTIYFGEGSWLTVV.

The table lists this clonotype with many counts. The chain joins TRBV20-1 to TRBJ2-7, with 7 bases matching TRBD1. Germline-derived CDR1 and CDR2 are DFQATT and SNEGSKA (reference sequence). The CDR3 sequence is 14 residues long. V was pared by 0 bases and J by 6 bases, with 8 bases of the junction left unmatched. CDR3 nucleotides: TGCAGTGCTAGAGAGGGCAGGGGGTGGAGCGAGCAGTACTTC. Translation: CSAREGRGWSEQYF.

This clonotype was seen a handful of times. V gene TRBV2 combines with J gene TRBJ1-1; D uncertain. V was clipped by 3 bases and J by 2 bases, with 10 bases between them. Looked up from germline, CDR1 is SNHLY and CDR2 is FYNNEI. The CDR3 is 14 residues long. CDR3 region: CASSDRTVNTEAFF. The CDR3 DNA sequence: TGTGCCAGCAGTGATCGAACGGTTAACACTGAAGCTTTCTTT.

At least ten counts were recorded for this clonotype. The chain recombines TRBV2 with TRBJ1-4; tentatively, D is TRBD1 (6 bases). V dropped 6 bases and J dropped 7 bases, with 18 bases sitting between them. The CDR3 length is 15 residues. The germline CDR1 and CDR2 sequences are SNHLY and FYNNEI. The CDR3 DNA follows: TGTGCCAGCAGCCCTACCGGGACATCTATTGAAAAACTGTTTTTT. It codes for CASSPTGTSIEKLFF.

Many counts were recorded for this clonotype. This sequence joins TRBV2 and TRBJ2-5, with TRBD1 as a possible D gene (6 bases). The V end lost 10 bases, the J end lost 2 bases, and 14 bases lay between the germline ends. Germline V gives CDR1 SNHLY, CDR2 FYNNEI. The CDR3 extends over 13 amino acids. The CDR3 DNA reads TGTGCCACCCAACAGGGTCGGCAAGAGACCCAGTACTTC. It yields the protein CATQQGRQETQYF.

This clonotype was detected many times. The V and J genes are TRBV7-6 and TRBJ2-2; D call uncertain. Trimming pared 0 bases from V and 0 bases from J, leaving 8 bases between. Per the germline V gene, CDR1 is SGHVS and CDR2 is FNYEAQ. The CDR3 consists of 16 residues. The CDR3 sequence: CASSLAGNSNTGELFF. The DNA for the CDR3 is TGTGCCAGCAGCTTAGCGGGCAACTCGAACACCGGGGAGCTGTTTTTT. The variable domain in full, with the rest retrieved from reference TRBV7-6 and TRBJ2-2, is GAGVSQSPRYKVTKRGQDVALRCDPISGHVSLYWYRQALGQGPEFLTYFNYEAQQDKSGLPNDRFSAERPEGSISTLTIQRTEQRDSAMYRCASSLAGNSNTGELFFGEGSRLTVL.

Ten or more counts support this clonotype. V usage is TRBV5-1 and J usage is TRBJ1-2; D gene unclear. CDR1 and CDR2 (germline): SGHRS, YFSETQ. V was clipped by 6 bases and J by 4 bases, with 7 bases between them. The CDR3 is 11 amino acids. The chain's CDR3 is CASTDTYGYTF. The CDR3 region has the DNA TGCGCCAGCACTGACACCTATGGCTACACCTTC.